These 14 T cell receptor beta chains share one sample of origin, sequenced in a study of blood T cell repertoires in COVID-19. Only in-frame clones appear in the TCRdb table, and some are missing; sequencing was by immunoSEQ multiplex PCR. The data show over 85,000 clones, about four fifths seen once. Sequencing was carried out using peripheral blood. These receptors came from a woman aged 70-85 years with acute or convalescent COVID-19.

This clone was recorded only once. At the DNA level, this CDR3 is encoded by other sequences in the same sample as well. This chain connects TRBV10-2 to TRBJ2-5; 13 nucleotides match TRBD2. Germline values: CDR1 WSHSY, CDR2 SAAADI. V trimming: 9 bases; J trimming: 4 bases; junction bases outside the gene matches: 2. The CDR3 sequence is 13 residues long. The CDR3 reads CASRTSGGETQYF. The CDR3 DNA is TGCGCCAGTCGGACTAGCGGGGGAGAGACCCAGTACTTC.

The CDR3 sequence: CASSPTGTGTYEQYF. CDR3 bases: TGTGCCAGCAGCCCTACCGGGACAGGGACCTACGAGCAGTACTTC. The chain is built from TRBV5-5 and TRBJ2-7; the match to TRBD1 covers 9 bases. Germline CDR1 is SGHKS and CDR2 is YYEKEE (reference sequence). The CDR3 sequence is 15 residues long. J gave up 2 bases and V 4 bases, and 7 bases lay outside the gene matches.

The chain recombines TRBV5-1 with TRBJ2-7; TRBD1 matches at 9 bases. The CDR3 spans 15 residues. Germline CDR1 and CDR2: SGHRS and YFSETQ. V was pared by 0 bases and J by 4 bases, with 5 bases of the junction left unmatched. The CDR3 nucleotides read TGCGCCAGCAGCTTGGCCGGGACAGGGATTTACGAGCAGTACTTC. Protein product: CASSLAGTGIYEQYF.

The chain links TRBV5-8 to TRBJ1-1, with 7 nucleotides matching TRBD1. The CDR3 runs to 15 residues. The V gene's germline CDR1 is SGHTS and CDR2 YDEGEE. After removal of 2 bases from V and 5 bases from J, the junction contained 9 bases not matched to a gene. CDR3 sequence reads: CASSFLRQGGTEAFF. CDR3 nucleotide sequence: TGTGCCAGCAGCTTTCTAAGACAGGGTGGGACTGAAGCTTTCTTT.

The chain uses TRBV18 and TRBJ1-2, with D possibly matching TRBD1 (5 bases). The V end was cut by 5 bases, the J end by 2 bases, with 18 bases between. The CDR3 is made up of 16 amino acids. Germline assignment: CDR1 KGHSH and CDR2 LQKENI. The DNA of the CDR3 is TGTGCCAGCTCAACGTTCATCGGGGGGAAAAACTATGGCTACACCTTC. Its translation: CASSTFIGGKNYGYTF. The full variable domain, in which reference TRBV18 and TRBJ1-2 provide the parts outside the CDR3, is NAGVMQNPRHLVRRRGQEARLRCSPMKGHSHVYWYRQLPEEGLKFMVYLQKENIIDESGMPKERFSAEFPKEGPSILRIQQVVRGDSAAYFCASSTFIGGKNYGYTFGSGTRLTVV.

The genes are TRBV28 and TRBJ1-3; TRBD1 matches at 10 bases. The CDR3 spans 14 residues. The germline CDR1 and CDR2 sequences are MDHEN and SYDVKM. V trimming: 3 bases; J trimming: 8 bases; junction bases outside the gene matches: 4. In nucleotides, the CDR3 is TGTGCCAGCAGTTTGACAGGGGGCGAGGACACCATATATTTT. Protein: CASSLTGGEDTIYF.

J is TRBJ1-4 and V is TRBV7-2; 10 bases are shared with TRBD1. V trimming: 1 base; J trimming: 7 bases; junction bases outside the gene matches: 3. Germline-derived CDR1 and CDR2 are SGHTA and FQGNSA. The CDR3 extends over 15 amino acids. The CDR3 sequence: CASSLDGTGVEKLFF. As DNA, the CDR3 is TGTGCCAGCAGCTTAGATGGGACAGGGGTTGAAAAACTGTTTTTT.

The chain combines TRBV6-2 or TRBV6-3 with TRBJ1-4; D perhaps matches TRBD1 (6 bases). In germline, CDR1 is MNHEY, CDR2 SVGEGT. The V and J ends lost 5 bases and 6 bases respectively, with 16 bases between them. The CDR3 is 15 residues long. The CDR3: CASSPTTGNDEKLFF. The DNA of the CDR3 is TGTGCCAGCAGTCCAACGACAGGCAATGATGAAAAACTGTTTTTT.

The table lists this clone with a count of one. This chain uses TRBV5-4 with TRBJ2-6, with D possibly matching TRBD1 (6 bases). The V gene's germline CDR1 is SGHNT and CDR2 YYREEE (reference sequence). V lost 0 bases to trimming and J lost 0 bases, with 13 bases between them. This CDR3 region has 18 residues. The CDR3 is CASSLEGVISSGANVLTF. The CDR3 region has the DNA TGTGCCAGCAGCTTGGAGGGGGTAATAAGCTCTGGGGCCAACGTCCTGACTTTC.

The chain has TRBV6-6 and TRBJ1-6, with 8 bases aligning to TRBD1. The junction had 3 bases not matched to a gene; V was cut back by 5 bases and J by 9 bases. This CDR3 contains 13 residues. Germline loops: CDR1 MNHNY, CDR2 SVGAGI (reference sequence). The CDR3 DNA is TGTGCCAGCAGTCCTACAGGGGGTTCACCCCTCCACTTT. Translation gives CASSPTGGSPLHF.

The sample holds a few counts of this clone. This chain links TRBV6-1 with TRBJ1-2; 8 positions agree with TRBD1. This CDR3 is built from 15 residues. The trim removed 2 bases at V and 4 bases at J, leaving 6 bases unmatched. The germline V gene has CDR1 MNHNS and CDR2 SASEGT. The DNA for the CDR3 is TGTGCCAGCAGTGAAAGAGGACAGGGCGTCTATGGCTACACCTTC. Translation gives CASSERGQGVYGYTF.

The sample holds a few counts of this clone. V usage is TRBV30 and J usage is TRBJ2-4, with D hard to call. The CDR3 covers 15 residues. Trimming cost V 3 bases and J 0 bases, with 12 bases left between them. Germline CDR1 is GTSNPN and CDR2 is SVGIG (reference sequence). The CDR3 reads CAWSGPYLAKNIQYF. The DNA for the CDR3 is TGTGCCTGGAGCGGTCCATATCTAGCCAAAAACATTCAGTACTTC.

The V call is TRBV5-1, the J call TRBJ2-2, with TRBD1 matching over 8 bases. The CDR3 has 15 amino acids. Looked up from germline, CDR1 is SGHRS and CDR2 is YFSETQ. Trimming took 4 bases from V and 2 from J; bases not matched to a gene: 4. The CDR3 reads CASSPDRANTGELFF. CDR3 coding DNA: TGCGCCAGCAGCCCGGACAGGGCTAACACCGGGGAGCTGTTTTTT.

CDR3 DNA: TGTGCCAGCCACAGGGACCAGAGAGATACGCAGTATTTT. It translates to CASHRDQRDTQYF. This rearrangement joins TRBV6-5 to TRBJ2-3; possible D gene TRBD1, 6 bases. The CDR3 consists of 13 residues. The germline CDR1 and CDR2 sequences are MNHEY and SVGAGI. Deletions cut 8 bases from V and 5 bases from J, with 14 bases between.